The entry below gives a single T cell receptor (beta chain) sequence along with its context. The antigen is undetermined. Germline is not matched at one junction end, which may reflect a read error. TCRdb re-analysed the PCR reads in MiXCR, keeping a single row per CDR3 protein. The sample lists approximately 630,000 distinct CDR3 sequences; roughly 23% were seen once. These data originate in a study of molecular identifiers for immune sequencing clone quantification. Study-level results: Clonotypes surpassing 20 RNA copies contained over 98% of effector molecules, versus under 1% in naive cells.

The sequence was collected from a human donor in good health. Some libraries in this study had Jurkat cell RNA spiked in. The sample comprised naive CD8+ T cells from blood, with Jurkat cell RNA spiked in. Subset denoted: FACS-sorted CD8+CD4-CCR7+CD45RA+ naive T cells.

The CDR3 DNA sequence: TGTGCCAGCAGCTTTCCCGGGCCCTTGAACCCCGGGGAGCTGTTTTTT. It yields the protein CASSFPGPLNPGELFF. This chain connects TRBV7-9 to TRBJ2-2; no firm D call. This CDR3 spans 16 amino acids. Germline V gene data show CDR1 as SEHNR and CDR2 as FQNEAQ (reference sequence).